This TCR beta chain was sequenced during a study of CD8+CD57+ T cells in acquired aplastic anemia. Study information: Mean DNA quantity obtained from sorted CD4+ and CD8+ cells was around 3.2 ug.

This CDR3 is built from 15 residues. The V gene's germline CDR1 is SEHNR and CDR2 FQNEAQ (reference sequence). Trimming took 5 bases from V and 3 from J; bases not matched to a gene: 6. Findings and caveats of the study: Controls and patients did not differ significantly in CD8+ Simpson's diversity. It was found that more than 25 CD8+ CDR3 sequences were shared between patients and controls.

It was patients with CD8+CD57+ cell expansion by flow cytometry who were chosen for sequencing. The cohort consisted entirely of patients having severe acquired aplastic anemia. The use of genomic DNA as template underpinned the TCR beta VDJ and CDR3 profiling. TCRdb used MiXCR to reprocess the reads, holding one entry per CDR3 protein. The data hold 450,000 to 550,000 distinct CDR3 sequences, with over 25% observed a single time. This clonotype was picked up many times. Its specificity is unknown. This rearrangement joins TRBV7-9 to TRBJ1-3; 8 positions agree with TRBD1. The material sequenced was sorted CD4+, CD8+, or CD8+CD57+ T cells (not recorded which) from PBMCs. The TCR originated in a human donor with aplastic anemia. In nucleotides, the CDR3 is TGTGCCAGCAGCGCCCGGGACAGGCTTGGAAACACCATATATTTT. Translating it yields CASSARDRLGNTIYF.